These 15 T cell receptor beta chains were all obtained from the same sample, sequenced in a study of blood T cell repertoires in COVID-19 (dated by TCRdb to 2018 to 2020). The library came from the immunoSEQ multiplex PCR assay. The table was pulled from immuneACCESS by TCRdb, which kept in-frame rearrangements only. Such tables lose some clones; where checked, under half of the loss comes from unresolved V genes, and the rest has no known cause. In this sample the table shows about 170,000 clones, over 75% of which occur a single time. In total, the top ten clones hold about 6.5% of the sample. The sequencing sample was made of PBMCs or T cells enriched from blood (not recorded which). The source of these receptors is a woman in her forties or fifties who had recovered from COVID-19.

The chain employs TRBV19 and TRBJ1-4; 10 nucleotides line up with TRBD1. The CDR3 is 15 amino acids. From germline, CDR1 is LNHDA and CDR2 SQIVND (reference sequence). V lost 6 bases, J lost 5 bases, and 6 bases stayed unmatched. CDR3 bases: TGTGCCAGTAGCCAAAGGGGACAGGGGAATGAAAAACTGTTTTTT. Amino acid sequence: CASSQRGQGNEKLFF.

This clone was detected only once. The genes are TRBV3-1 (or the pseudogene TRBV3-2) and TRBJ2-2; a weak D match, TRBD2 (6 bases). Trimming cost V 5 bases and J 8 bases, with 18 bases left between them. The CDR3 totals 15 residues. Germline V CDR1 and CDR2: LGHDT, YNNKEL (reference sequence). The CDR3, as DNA: TGTGCCAGCAGCGCTACGGGACTTTACTATGGGGAGCTGTTTTTT. It is translated as CASSATGLYYGELFF.

The chain recombines TRBV3-1 (or the pseudogene TRBV3-2) with TRBJ1-4; a weak D match, TRBD1 (6 bases). Looked up from germline, CDR1 is LGHDT and CDR2 is YNNKEL (reference sequence). The V end lost 4 bases, the J end lost 7 bases, and 10 bases lay between the germline ends. This CDR3 has 13 amino acids. The CDR3 region has the DNA TGTGCCAGCAGCCTCGGACAGATTGAAAAACTGTTTTTT. This encodes CASSLGQIEKLFF.

This sequence joins TRBV6-6 and TRBJ1-2, with TRBD1 matching 7 bases. The germline gives CDR1 MNHNY, CDR2 SVGAGI (reference sequence). CDR3 length: 16 amino acids. The J segment lost 0 bases and the V segment lost 8 bases, leaving 12 bases of the junction unmatched. In DNA, the CDR3 is TGTGCCAGCGACCTCGTAGACAGGGCGACTAACTATGGCTACACCTTC. It translates to CASDLVDRATNYGYTF.

The rearrangement joins TRBV28 to TRBJ2-1, with D possibly being TRBD2 (5 bases). Germline CDR1 MDHEN, CDR2 SYDVKM. The V gene lost 0 bases and the J gene lost 5 bases, with 8 bases spanning the gap. The length of the CDR3 is 14 residues. In DNA form, the CDR3 reads TGTGCCAGCAGTTTATGGGGAGTCCACAATGAGCAGTTCTTC. This codes for CASSLWGVHNEQFF.

The V and J genes are TRBV18 and TRBJ2-5; D remains unclear. The CDR3 consists of 14 residues. V was cut by 3 bases and J by 2 bases, with 10 bases left in between. Germline CDR1 reads KGHSH; CDR2 reads LQKENI. CDR3 nucleotide sequence: TGTGCCAGCTCACCCCCAAACTCTCAAGAGACCCAGTACTTC. Protein product: CASSPPNSQETQYF.

V usage is TRBV19 and J usage is TRBJ1-2; D is uncertain. CDR1 is LNHDA, CDR2 SQIVND, per germline (reference sequence). CDR3 length equals 14 residues. Trimming shortened V by 5 bases and J by 3 bases, and 13 bases separated the two germline ends. CDR3 sequence reads: CASSVRGRDYGYTF. The CDR3 region has the DNA TGTGCCAGTAGTGTACGCGGGAGGGACTATGGCTACACCTTC.

This clone was counted a single time. One junction end disagrees with the germline gene, perhaps due to a read error. The V and J genes are TRBV30 and TRBJ1-1; tentatively, D is TRBD1 (5 bases). The V gene's germline CDR1 is GTSNPN and CDR2 SVGIG (reference sequence). The CDR3 runs 12 residues. The CDR3 region is CAWSEGAIPPQF. The CDR3 nucleotides are TGTGCCTGGAGTGAAGGGGCCATCCCCCCCCAATTT.

The genes are TRBV6-4 and TRBJ2-7, with 13 positions matching TRBD2. The CDR3 is made up of 18 amino acids. V lost 9 bases, J lost 0 bases, and 14 bases stayed unmatched. Per germline, CDR1 MRHNA and CDR2 SNTAGT. The CDR3 here is CARKRGTSGIKGSYEQYF. The CDR3, as DNA: TGTGCCAGAAAAAGGGGGACTAGCGGGATAAAAGGCTCCTACGAGCAGTACTTC.

The V and J genes are TRBV18 and TRBJ2-5; 9 bases align to TRBD2. Germline trimming cut 0 bases from V and 0 bases from J; bases unmatched to any gene: 2. Germline CDR1 reads KGHSH; CDR2 reads LQKENI. This CDR3 region has 16 residues. This CDR3 reads CASSPPASGDQETQYF. In nucleotides, the CDR3 is TGTGCCAGCTCACCACCGGCTAGCGGGGACCAAGAGACCCAGTACTTC.

The sample holds one count of this clone. This chain links TRBV5-1 with TRBJ2-1; possible D gene TRBD2, 6 bases. CDR3 length: 15 residues. Deletions cut 4 bases from V and 2 bases from J, with 13 bases between. Germline CDR1 reads SGHRS; CDR2 reads YFSETQ. CDR3 bases: TGCGCCAGCAGCCCCCTCCCGGGAGCCTACAATGAGCAGTTCTTC. Translating it yields CASSPLPGAYNEQFF.

V gene TRBV7-9 combines with J gene TRBJ2-1; D gene ambiguous. Between the trimmed V and J ends, which lost 3 bases and 0 bases, there was a span of 6 bases. CDR1 and CDR2 from the germline V gene are SEHNR and FQNEAQ (reference sequence). This CDR3 region has 14 residues. This CDR3 is CASSLPSSYNEQFF. CDR3 nucleotides: TGTGCCAGCAGCTTGCCTAGCTCCTACAATGAGCAGTTCTTC.

The V call is TRBV5-8, the J call TRBJ2-3, with 7 bases matching TRBD1. Per germline, CDR1 SGHTS and CDR2 YDEGEE. The CDR3 loop spans 14 amino acids. J was trimmed by 4 bases and V by 4 bases; bases with no gene match: 6. The CDR3 here is CASSHQGDADTQYF. The CDR3 DNA reads TGTGCCAGCAGCCACCAGGGGGACGCAGATACGCAGTATTTT. The complete variable domain, with remaining parts taken from reference TRBV5-8 and TRBJ2-3, reads EAGVTQSPTHLIKTRGQQATLRCSPISGHTSVYWYQQALGLGLQFLLWYDEGEERNRGNFPPRFSGRQFPNYSSELNVNALELEDSALYLCASSHQGDADTQYFGPGTRLTVL.

This clone appeared a few times. The chain recombines TRBV7-9 with TRBJ2-7; TRBD1 aligns across 9 bases. The CDR3 is made up of 13 amino acids. The ends lost 8 bases at V and 6 bases at J; junction bases unmatched: 8. The germline V gene has CDR1 SEHNR and CDR2 FQNEAQ (reference sequence). CDR3 protein: CASSGTGRIEQYF. In DNA, the CDR3 is TGTGCCAGCTCCGGGACAGGGCGTATCGAGCAGTACTTC.

CDR3 in DNA: TGTGCCAGCAGCGTAGACGGGAGAAGCGGCTCCTACAATGAGCAGTTCTTC. Its protein product is CASSVDGRSGSYNEQFF. The chain links TRBV9 to TRBJ2-1, with D perhaps matching TRBD2 (6 bases). Per germline, CDR1 SGDLS and CDR2 YYNGEE. The V end lost 0 bases, the J end lost 0 bases, and 13 bases lay between the germline ends. The CDR3 loop spans 17 amino acids.